This T cell receptor beta chain is drawn from a study of T cells in Graves' hyperthyroidism and ophthalmopathy. The investigators amplified TCR beta CDR3 regions from RNA transcripts. The HTBI primer set was used in a first-round RT-PCR of the TCR CDR3. MiXCR, run by TCRdb on the multiplex PCR reads, gives a single entry per CDR3 protein. This table holds around 600,000 distinct CDR3 sequences, approximately 15% found once. Germline V CDR1 and CDR2: MNHNS, SASEGT. The V and J ends lost 5 bases and 2 bases respectively, with 8 bases between them. The CDR3 has 13 amino acids. The sequenced material came from blood. This chain connects TRBV6-1 to TRBJ2-3, with D perhaps matching TRBD2 (6 bases). The receptor comes from a woman aged 18-29 years with Graves' ophthalmopathy. The CDR3 DNA reads TGTGCCAGCAGTACGGGAGACACAGATACGCAGTATTTT. Translating gives CASSTGDTDTQYF.